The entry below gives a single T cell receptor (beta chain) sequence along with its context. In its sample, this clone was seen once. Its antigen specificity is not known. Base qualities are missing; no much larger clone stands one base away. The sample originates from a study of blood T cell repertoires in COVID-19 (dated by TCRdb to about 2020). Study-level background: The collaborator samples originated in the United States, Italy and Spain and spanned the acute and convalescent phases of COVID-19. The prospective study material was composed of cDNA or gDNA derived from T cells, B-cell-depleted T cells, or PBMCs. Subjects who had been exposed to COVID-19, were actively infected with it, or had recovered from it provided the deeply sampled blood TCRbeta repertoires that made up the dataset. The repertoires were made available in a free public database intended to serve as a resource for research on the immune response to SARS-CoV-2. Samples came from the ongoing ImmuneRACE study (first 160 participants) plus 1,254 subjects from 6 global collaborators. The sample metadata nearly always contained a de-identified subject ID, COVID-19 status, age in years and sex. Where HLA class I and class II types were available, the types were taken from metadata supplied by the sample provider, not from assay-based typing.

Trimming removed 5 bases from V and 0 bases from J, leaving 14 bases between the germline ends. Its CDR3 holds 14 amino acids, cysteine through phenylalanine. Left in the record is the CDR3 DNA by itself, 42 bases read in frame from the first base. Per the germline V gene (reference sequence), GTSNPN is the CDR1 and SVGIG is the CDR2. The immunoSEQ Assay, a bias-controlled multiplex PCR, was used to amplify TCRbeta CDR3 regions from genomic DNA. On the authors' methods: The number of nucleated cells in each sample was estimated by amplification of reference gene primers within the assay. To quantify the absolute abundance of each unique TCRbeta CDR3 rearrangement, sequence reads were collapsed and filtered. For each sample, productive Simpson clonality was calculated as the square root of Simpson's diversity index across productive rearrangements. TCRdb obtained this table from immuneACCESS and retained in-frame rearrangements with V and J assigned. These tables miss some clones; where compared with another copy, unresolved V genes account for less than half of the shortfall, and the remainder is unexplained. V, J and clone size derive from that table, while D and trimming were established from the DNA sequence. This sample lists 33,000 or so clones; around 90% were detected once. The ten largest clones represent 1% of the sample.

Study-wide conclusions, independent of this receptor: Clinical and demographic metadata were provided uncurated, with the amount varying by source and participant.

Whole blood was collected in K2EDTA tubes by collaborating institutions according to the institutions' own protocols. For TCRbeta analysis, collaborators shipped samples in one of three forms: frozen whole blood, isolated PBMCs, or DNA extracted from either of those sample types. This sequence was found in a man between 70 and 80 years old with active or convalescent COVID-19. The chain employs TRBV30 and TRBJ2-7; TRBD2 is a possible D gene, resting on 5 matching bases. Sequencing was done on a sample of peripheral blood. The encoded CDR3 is CAWDPGIPSYEQYF. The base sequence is TGTGCCTGGGACCCGGGGATCCCCTCCTACGAGCAGTACTTC.